The TCR beta chain under discussion was sequenced for a study of vaccination and CD4 T cells after COVID-19. On the study more broadly: Blood was drawn a median around 72 days post second dose, range 14 to 241. Study-level points and caveats: The authors identified 304 of 307 vaccine-specific clones in convalescent patients as spike mono-reactive.

This clonotype was found a few times. No antigen is known for it. CD4+ T cells that had been cultured provided DNA sequenced with the Oncomine TCR Beta short-read assay. It was from cultured CD4+ T cells that genomic DNA was extracted. TCRdb analysed the PCR reads with MiXCR anew, one entry per CDR3 protein. Of 19,000 or so distinct CDR3 sequences listed, less than 50% were seen once; the top ten hold 8.4%. The treatment denotes: roughly 10-day PBMC culture with coronavirus spike peptide pools or control peptides (ViraFEST assay). Positivity by PCR occurred from March to December 2020, a period that predated US Alpha, Beta and Delta variants. CDR1 and CDR2 (germline): DFQATT, SNEGSKA (reference sequence). The CDR3 has 14 amino acids. V dropped 4 bases and J dropped 4 bases, with 14 bases sitting between them.

The clonotype comes from a human donor who had recovered from COVID-19. The chain couples TRBV20-1 to TRBJ1-5; a weak D match, TRBD1 (5 bases). The sample consisted of CD4+ T cells from blood, cultured in vitro. CDR3 amino acids: CSANLGGTNQPQHF. DNA of the CDR3: TGCAGTGCTAATCTGGGAGGGACTAATCAGCCCCAGCATTTT.